The clone carrying this T cell receptor beta chain has ten or more counts. This entry comes from a study of low-dose radiotherapy and immunotherapy resistance in tumors. Primers used for first-strand cDNA, a TRAV- and TRBV-specific set, covered both alpha and beta chains. With a V-primer adapter and a constant-region primer, TCRs were amplified for roughly 20 PCR cycles. TCRdb reanalysed the reads using MiXCR and keeps one entry per CDR3 protein. The repertoire holds around 65,000 distinct CDR3 sequences, with about 25% as singletons. Regarding time point: before trial treatment. Germline V lookup: CDR1 SGHTA, CDR2 FQGNSA. V gave up 4 bases and J gave up 5 bases; unmatched junction bases: 11. This CDR3 region has 17 residues.

The material was PBMCs, obtained before treatment. This TCR came from a male donor with rectosigmoid adenocarcinoma. The V and J genes are TRBV7-2 and TRBJ2-4; 10 bases line up with TRBD1. In DNA, the CDR3 is TGTGCCAGCAGCTCGAGAATTACCGGGACAGGGGAAAACATTCAGTACTTC. As protein: CASSSRITGTGENIQYF.